This entry lists 18 T cell receptor beta chains sequenced from one sample in a study of blood T cell repertoires in COVID-19. Sequencing was performed with immunoSEQ multiplex PCR; in TCRdb, only in-frame clones are kept and a portion is missing. The table lists fewer than 400,000 clones, 70% to 90% of them singletons, with 2.2% in the top ten. Sample: PBMCs or T cells enriched from blood (not recorded which). The receptors were sampled from a man aged 25 to 40 who had recovered from COVID-19.

A single count supports this clone. V usage is TRBV19 and J usage is TRBJ1-2; D uncertain. The CDR3 has 16 residues. Germline values: CDR1 LNHDA, CDR2 SQIVND (reference sequence). The V end was cut by 2 bases, the J end by 0 bases, with 13 bases between. CDR3 sequence: CASSITGGVSNYGYTF. The CDR3 nucleotides are TGTGCCAGTAGTATAACTGGAGGCGTCTCTAACTATGGCTACACCTTC.

This clone was counted once. The J gene is TRBJ1-6, the V gene TRBV5-1; the match to TRBD1 covers 9 bases. Germline CDR1 reads SGHRS; CDR2 reads YFSETQ. This CDR3 is 15 amino acids long. Unmatched junction bases numbered 4, after V lost 3 bases and J lost 6 bases. CDR3 coding DNA: TGCGCCAGCAGCTGGGACAGGGTTGGTAATTCACCCCTCCACTTT. Amino acid sequence: CASSWDRVGNSPLHF.

The chain links TRBV5-4 to TRBJ2-3; the match to TRBD1 covers 9 bases. The germline gives CDR1 SGHNT, CDR2 YYREEE (reference sequence). Losses at the gene ends were 4 bases for V and 14 bases for J; bases not matched to a gene: 17. This CDR3 region has 15 residues. CDR3 sequence (DNA): TGTGCCAGCAGCCCCCGGGACAGGGAGAAGAGTCGCTTGTATTTT. Its protein is CASSPRDREKSRLYF.

The chain carries TRBV2 and TRBJ1-1; TRBD1 agrees at 8 bases. Germline V gene lookup returns CDR1 SNHLY and CDR2 FYNNEI. The CDR3 covers 14 residues. Unmatched junction bases numbered 4, after V lost 6 bases and J lost 1 base. In DNA form, the CDR3 reads TGTGCCAGCAGCTCACAGGGGGAGAACACTGAAGCTTTCTTT. Translated: CASSSQGENTEAFF.

The chain is built from TRBV5-1 and TRBJ2-7; the D gene is possibly TRBD1 (6 bases). V lost 0 bases and J lost 3, with 10 bases in between. The germline gives CDR1 SGHRS, CDR2 YFSETQ. CDR3 length: 14 amino acids. CDR3: CASSLGDTYYEQYF. In DNA, the CDR3 is TGCGCCAGCAGCTTGGGGGACACCTACTACGAGCAGTACTTC.

The chain is built from TRBV6-5 and TRBJ2-5; 12 nucleotides line up with TRBD2. The CDR3 extends over 15 amino acids. Germline-derived CDR1 and CDR2 are MNHEY and SVGAGI. Unmatched junction bases numbered 4, after V lost 5 bases and J lost 3 bases. CDR3 coding DNA: TGTGCCAGCAGTATAGGACTAGCGGGAAAAGAGACCCAGTACTTC. This codes for CASSIGLAGKETQYF.

V is TRBV5-1 and J is TRBJ2-5; D is ambiguous. The V end lost 5 bases, the J end lost 1 base, and 9 bases lay between the germline ends. CDR1 SGHRS and CDR2 YFSETQ come from the germline V gene. The CDR3 contains 13 residues. The CDR3 DNA sequence: TGCGCCAGCAGTTCTCCCCCCCAAGAGACCCAGTACTTC. Amino acids: CASSSPPQETQYF.

CDR3 sequence (DNA): TGTGCCAGCAGCTTAGTTTCTAGTGGGGAAGCTTTCTTT. Translation gives CASSLVSSGEAFF. The chain couples TRBV7-9 to TRBJ1-1; D unclear. In germline, CDR1 is SEHNR, CDR2 FQNEAQ (reference sequence). V lost 1 base and J lost 8, with 11 bases in between. The length of the CDR3 is 13 residues.

The CDR3 spells CASSPTADRTTNSPLHF. In DNA form, the CDR3 reads TGTGCCAGCAGTCCCACCGCGGACAGGACCACTAATTCACCCCTCCACTTT. J is TRBJ1-6 and V is TRBV2; 7 bases align to TRBD1. From germline, CDR1 is SNHLY and CDR2 FYNNEI. The trim removed 5 bases at V and 6 bases at J, leaving 13 bases unmatched. This CDR3 is built from 17 residues.

The gene calls are TRBV11-3 and TRBJ2-7; D is unclear. Germline assignment: CDR1 SGHNT and CDR2 YENEEA. There are 12 residues in the CDR3. The ends were cut back, 0 bases at V and 8 bases at J, with 8 bases in the middle. Here the CDR3 reads CASSLDVTKQYF. In DNA, the CDR3 is TGTGCCAGCAGCTTAGATGTCACAAAGCAGTACTTC.

The chain combines TRBV6-5 with TRBJ2-4; no clear D. Between the trimmed V and J ends, which lost 6 bases and 0 bases, there was a span of 9 bases. This CDR3 is built from 14 residues. CDR1 and CDR2 (germline): MNHEY, SVGAGI. This chain's CDR3 is CASRAILAKNIQYF. CDR3 nucleotide sequence: TGTGCCAGCAGAGCGATTTTAGCCAAAAACATTCAGTACTTC.

The chain combines TRBV14 with TRBJ1-6; 9 bases are shared with TRBD1. The CDR3 sequence is 16 residues long. Germline-derived CDR1 and CDR2 are SGHDN and FVKESK. With 2 bases clipped from V and 5 bases from J, the junction kept 4 bases outside the gene matches. The CDR3: CASSQTTGGNNSPLHF. The CDR3, as DNA: TGTGCCAGCAGCCAAACGACAGGGGGGAATAATTCACCCCTCCACTTT.

This clone was seen a few times. This chain uses TRBV3-1 (or the pseudogene TRBV3-2) with TRBJ1-2; D not certain. In germline, CDR1 is LGHDT, CDR2 YNNKEL (reference sequence). The V gene lost 7 bases and the J gene lost 4 bases, with 25 bases spanning the gap. The CDR3 extends over 17 amino acids. The CDR3 is CASTPSLLGDGSYGYTF. CDR3 sequence (DNA): TGTGCCAGCACCCCCTCGCTGCTCGGGGATGGAAGCTATGGCTACACCTTC.

The V gene is TRBV4-2, the J gene TRBJ1-3; no definite D call. V shed 6 bases and J shed 4 bases, with 10 bases lying between them. This CDR3 is 13 amino acids long. Germline CDR1 and CDR2: LGHNA and YNFKEQ. In DNA, the CDR3 is TGTGCCAGCAGGGGAGGGAGCGGAAACACCATATATTTT. Amino acids: CASRGGSGNTIYF.

This clone has just one count. V and J are TRBV30 and TRBJ2-2; 7 positions match TRBD1. With 5 bases clipped from V and 1 base from J, the junction kept 7 bases outside the gene matches. Germline CDR1 GTSNPN, CDR2 SVGIG (reference sequence). The CDR3 runs 15 residues. CDR3 bases: TGTGCCTGGCGAACGGGACAGCTGAACACCGGGGAGCTGTTTTTT. This encodes CAWRTGQLNTGELFF. Full variable domain (outside the CDR3, taken from reference TRBV30 and TRBJ2-2): SQTIHQWPATLVQPVGSPLSLECTVEGTSNPNLYWYRQAAGRGLQLLFYSVGIGQISSEVPQNLSASRPQDRQFILSSKKLLLSDSGFYLCAWRTGQLNTGELFFGEGSRLTVL.

This clone was picked up a small number of times. Other nucleotide sequences in the sample specify the same CDR3. The V and J genes are TRBV20-1 and TRBJ1-2; no definite D call. V dropped 2 bases and J dropped 6 bases, with 4 bases sitting between them. The CDR3 has 10 amino acids. The V gene's germline CDR1 is DFQATT and CDR2 SNEGSKA (reference sequence). The CDR3 DNA is TGCAGTGCTAGAACGGATGGCTACACCTTC. Its protein product is CSARTDGYTF.

A single count supports this clone. This chain links TRBV19 with TRBJ1-1, with a possible D match to TRBD1 (5 bases). The V end was cut by 10 bases, the J end by 8 bases, with 17 bases between. The CDR3 consists of 12 residues. Germline V gene data show CDR1 as LNHDA and CDR2 as SQIVND (reference sequence). CDR3 nucleotide sequence: TGTGCCACAAAGGTCGGGGGTTCGGAAGCTTTCTTT. It yields the protein CATKVGGSEAFF. Full variable domain (remainder filled in from reference TRBV19 and TRBJ1-1): DGGITQSPKYLFRKEGQNVTLSCEQNLNHDAMYWYRQDPGQGLRLIYYSQIVNDFQKGDIAEGYSVSREKKESFPLTVTSAQKNPTAFYLCATKVGGSEAFFGQGTRLTVV.

The J gene is TRBJ1-3, the V gene TRBV7-3, with D possibly being TRBD1 (6 bases). The CDR3 totals 16 residues. Trimming took 1 base from V and 4 from J, leaving 14 bases between them. Germline CDR1 is SGHTA and CDR2 is FQGTGA. The DNA for the CDR3 is TGTGCCAGCAGCTTAAATGCGGCAGGGGCAGGAAACACCATATATTTT. This gives the protein CASSLNAAGAGNTIYF. Variable domain in full (rest from reference TRBV7-3 and TRBJ1-3): GAGVSQTPSNKVTEKGKYVELRCDPISGHTALYWYRQSLGQGPEFLIYFQGTGAADDSGLPNDRFFAVRPEGSVSTLKIQRTERGDSAVYLCASSLNAAGAGNTIYFGEGSWLTVV.